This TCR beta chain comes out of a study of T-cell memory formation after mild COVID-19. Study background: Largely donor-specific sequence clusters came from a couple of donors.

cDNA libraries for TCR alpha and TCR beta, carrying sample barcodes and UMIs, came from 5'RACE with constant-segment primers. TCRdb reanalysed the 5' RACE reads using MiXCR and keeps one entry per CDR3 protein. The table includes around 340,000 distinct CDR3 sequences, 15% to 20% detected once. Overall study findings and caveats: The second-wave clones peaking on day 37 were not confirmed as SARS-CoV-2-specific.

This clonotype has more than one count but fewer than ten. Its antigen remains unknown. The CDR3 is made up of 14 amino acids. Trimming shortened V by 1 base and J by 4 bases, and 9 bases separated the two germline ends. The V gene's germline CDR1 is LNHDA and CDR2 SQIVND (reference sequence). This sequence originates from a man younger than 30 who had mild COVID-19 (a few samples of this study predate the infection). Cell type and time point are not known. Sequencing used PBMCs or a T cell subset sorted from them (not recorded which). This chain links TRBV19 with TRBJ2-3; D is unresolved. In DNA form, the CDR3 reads TGTGCCAGTAGTATAGGGGTTGACGCAGATACGCAGTATTTT. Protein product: CASSIGVDADTQYF.